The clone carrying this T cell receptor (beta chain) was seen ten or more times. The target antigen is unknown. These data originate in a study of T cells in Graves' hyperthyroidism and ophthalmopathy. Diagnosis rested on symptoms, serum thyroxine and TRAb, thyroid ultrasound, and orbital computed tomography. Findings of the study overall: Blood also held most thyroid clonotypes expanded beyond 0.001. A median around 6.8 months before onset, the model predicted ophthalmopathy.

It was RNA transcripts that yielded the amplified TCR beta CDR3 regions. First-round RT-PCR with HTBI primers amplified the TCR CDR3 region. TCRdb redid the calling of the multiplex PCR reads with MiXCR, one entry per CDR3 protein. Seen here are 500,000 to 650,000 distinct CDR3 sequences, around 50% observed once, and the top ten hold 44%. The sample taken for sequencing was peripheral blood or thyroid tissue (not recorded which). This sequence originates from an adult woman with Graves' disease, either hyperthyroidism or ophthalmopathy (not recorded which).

The CDR3 nucleotides read TGCAGTGCACTCGGACAGGGCGCTGGAAACACCATATATTTT. Encoded protein: CSALGQGAGNTIYF. This rearrangement joins TRBV20-1 to TRBJ1-3; 8 nucleotides match TRBD1. Germline V gives CDR1 DFQATT, CDR2 SNEGSKA (reference sequence). The CDR3 consists of 14 residues. V lost 6 bases and J lost 2; bases outside the gene matches: 6.